What follows are 2 T cell receptor beta chains derived from one specimen sequenced in a study of blood T cells in healthy people across ages. The second PCR ran 7 to 11 cycles with a sample-barcoded 5' primer and J-beta primers. One entry per CDR3 protein, called by TCRdb with MiXCR from the 5' RACE reads. The sample includes 500,000 to 700,000 distinct CDR3 sequences, roughly 31% of them seen just once. Material for sequencing was blood. The receptors stem from a woman at least 80 years old in good health.

This clonotype has a count of ten or more. CDR3 sequence: CASRLKPGQGNYGYTF. Here the CDR3 DNA reads TGTGCCAGCAGGCTTAAACCCGGACAGGGCAACTATGGCTACACCTTC. The chain carries TRBV27 and TRBJ1-2, with TRBD1 matching 8 bases. Trimming removed 6 bases from V and 2 bases from J; junction bases left unmatched: 11. CDR3 size: 16 residues. Germline V gives CDR1 MNHEY, CDR2 SMNVEV (reference sequence).

In this sample, this clonotype turned up many times. V and J are TRBV20-1 and TRBJ2-1; D uncertain. CDR3 length equals 14 residues. V lost 0 bases to trimming and J lost 4 bases, with 10 bases between them. From germline, CDR1 is DFQATT and CDR2 SNEGSKA (reference sequence). CDR3 sequence reads: CSARDGVWYNEQFF. The CDR3 coding sequence is TGCAGTGCTAGAGATGGGGTCTGGTACAATGAGCAGTTCTTC.